The 27 T cell receptor beta chains given below trace back to one sample, sequenced in a study of T cell responses to AZD1222 COVID-19 vaccine. Libraries were prepared by immunoSEQ multiplex PCR; TCRdb keeps only in-frame clonotypes and omits some of them. The data hold roughly 93,000 clones, with 70% to 90% observed a single time. This specimen consisted of peripheral blood, obtained on day 0 of AZD1222 vaccination. The origin of the receptors is an adult in good health.

The chain employs TRBV5-8 and TRBJ1-2; TRBD1 is a possible D gene (5 bases). Trimming left V 3 bases short and J 7 bases short, with 16 bases between. Germline V gene sequence: CDR1 SGHTS, CDR2 YDEGEE. CDR3 size: 14 residues. The CDR3 DNA reads TGTGCCAGCAGCTGGACACAGCCACCACTTGGCTACACCTTC. As protein: CASSWTQPPLGYTF.

The chain uses TRBV6-5 and TRBJ1-5, with a tentative D call TRBD1 (6 bases). CDR1 MNHEY and CDR2 SVGAGI come from the germline V gene. The CDR3 loop spans 15 amino acids. V was shortened by 4 bases and J by 4 bases, with 14 bases between the two germline ends. CDR3 sequence: CASSSGGGENQPQHF. The CDR3 coding sequence is TGTGCCAGCAGTTCCGGGGGCGGAGAGAATCAGCCCCAGCATTTT.

This chain connects TRBV6-5 to TRBJ1-6; D unclear. V shed 7 bases and J shed 7 bases, with 11 bases lying between them. CDR3 length equals 13 residues. From germline, CDR1 is MNHEY and CDR2 SVGAGI. CDR3 in DNA: TGTGCCAGCAAAGAACAAGTCAATTCACCCCTCCACTTT. Encoded protein: CASKEQVNSPLHF.

This CDR3 is CASSLQGSGTLNYGYTF. The CDR3 DNA follows: TGTGCCAGCAGTTTACAGGGTTCCGGGACTCTTAACTATGGCTACACCTTC. This chain connects TRBV28 to TRBJ1-2; TRBD1 is a possible D gene (5 bases). The ends were cut back, 2 bases at V and 1 base at J, with 17 bases in the middle. Germline CDR1 MDHEN, CDR2 SYDVKM. The length of the CDR3 is 17 residues.

The chain carries TRBV3-1 (or the pseudogene TRBV3-2) and TRBJ2-6; 8 bases are a match to TRBD1. Germline CDR1 is LGHDT and CDR2 is YNNKEL (reference sequence). This CDR3 is 17 amino acids long. The V segment lost 1 base and the J segment 2 bases; nucleotides outside the gene matches: 4. The chain's CDR3 is CASSQAYRGTGANVLTF. The CDR3 DNA reads TGTGCCAGCAGCCAAGCCTACAGGGGGACTGGGGCCAACGTCCTGACTTTC.

The rearrangement uses TRBV4-1 and TRBJ1-2; 10 bases align to TRBD1. Germline CDR1 reads MGHRA; CDR2 reads YSYEKL. This CDR3 spans 18 amino acids. Losses at the gene ends were 0 bases for V and 2 bases for J; bases not matched to a gene: 9. The CDR3 DNA reads as TGCGCCAGCAGCCAAGATTACTACAGGACAGGGGGGAACTATGGCTACACCTTC. Translation: CASSQDYYRTGGNYGYTF.

This clone was counted a few times. J is TRBJ2-2 and V is TRBV3-1 (or the pseudogene TRBV3-2); the match to TRBD1 covers 7 bases. With 2 bases clipped from V and 3 bases from J, the junction kept 3 bases outside the gene matches. Germline V lookup: CDR1 LGHDT, CDR2 YNNKEL (reference sequence). The CDR3 extends over 15 amino acids. The chain's CDR3 is CASSQRQGHTGELFF. The CDR3 DNA sequence: TGTGCCAGCAGCCAAAGACAGGGCCACACCGGGGAGCTGTTTTTT.

The chain combines TRBV9 with TRBJ2-2; 7 bases match TRBD1. The CDR3 runs 15 residues. The germline V gene has CDR1 SGDLS and CDR2 YYNGEE. The junction had 7 bases not matched to a gene; V was cut back by 4 bases and J by 4 bases. CDR3 sequence (DNA): TGTGCCAGCAGCACCCGGGACAGACGCACCGGGGAGCTGTTTTTT. Protein sequence: CASSTRDRRTGELFF. Looking up the rest from reference TRBV9 and TRBJ2-2 gives the full variable domain: DSGVTQTPKHLITATGQRVTLRCSPRSGDLSVYWYQQSLDQGLQFLIQYYNGEERAKGNILERFSAQQFPDLHSELNLSSLELGDSALYFCASSTRDRRTGELFFGEGSRLTVL.

As regards this clone: The same CDR3 is also encoded by other DNA sequences in this sample. The rearrangement joins TRBV5-1 to TRBJ1-1, with a tentative D call TRBD1 (5 bases). The germline V gene has CDR1 SGHRS and CDR2 YFSETQ. V lost 1 base and J 1 base, leaving 5 bases between the germline ends. The CDR3 has 13 amino acids. The CDR3 nucleotides read TGCGCCAGCAGCTTGACAGGGAACACTGAAGCTTTCTTT. Amino acid sequence: CASSLTGNTEAFF. Based on the CDR3 plus reference TRBV5-1 and TRBJ1-1, the full variable domain is KAGVTQTPRYLIKTRGQQVTLSCSPISGHRSVSWYQQTPGQGLQFLFEYFSETQRNKGNFPGRFSGRQFSNSRSEMNVSTLELGDSALYLCASSLTGNTEAFFGQGTRLTVV.

This clone was seen just once. This rearrangement joins TRBV6-1 to TRBJ1-6, with no clear D. V was shortened by 2 bases and J by 14 bases, with 13 bases between the two germline ends. The V gene's germline CDR1 is MNHNS and CDR2 SASEGT. The CDR3 totals 13 residues. The CDR3 sequence: CASSESVAWALHF. The CDR3 DNA is TGTGCCAGCAGTGAATCCGTGGCGTGGGCCCTCCACTTT.

The gene calls are TRBV6-2 or TRBV6-3 and TRBJ2-5; 7 positions agree with TRBD1. The CDR3 is 16 residues long. The V gene's germline CDR1 is MNHEY and CDR2 SVGEGT. Losses at the gene ends were 4 bases for V and 5 bases for J; bases not matched to a gene: 13. The CDR3 nucleotides read TGTGCCAGCAGTTGGGCCTTGACAGGGTCTGGGGAGACCCAGTACTTC. Translated, it gives CASSWALTGSGETQYF.

V and J are TRBV2 and TRBJ2-7; D is unresolved. The germline gives CDR1 SNHLY, CDR2 FYNNEI. Trimming stripped 8 bases from V and 0 bases from J, with 5 bases between. This CDR3 contains 11 residues. The CDR3: CASVTSYEQYF. CDR3 sequence (DNA): TGTGCCAGCGTGACCTCCTACGAGCAGTACTTC.

The chain recombines TRBV30 with TRBJ1-2; perhaps TRBD1 as D (6 bases). The CDR3 has 15 amino acids. Between the trimmed V and J ends, which lost 0 bases and 4 bases, there was a span of 15 bases. Germline V gene data show CDR1 as GTSNPN and CDR2 as SVGIG (reference sequence). CDR3 residues: CAWSVPTGLLYGYTF. For the CDR3, the DNA is TGTGCCTGGAGTGTGCCGACAGGATTGCTCTATGGCTACACCTTC.

V and J are TRBV19 and TRBJ2-5, with D perhaps matching TRBD2 (6 bases). The CDR3 is made up of 15 amino acids. Between the trimmed V and J ends, which lost 3 bases and 5 bases, there was a span of 16 bases. Germline values: CDR1 LNHDA, CDR2 SQIVND (reference sequence). CDR3 coding DNA: TGTGCCAGTAGTATCAAGGGTCAGGCGGGGGAGACCCAGTACTTC. Translating gives CASSIKGQAGETQYF.

The chain is built from TRBV12-3 or TRBV12-4 and TRBJ1-5; D gene ambiguous. Trimming removed 3 bases at V and 7 bases at J, with 7 bases between. This CDR3 is 12 amino acids long. The CDR3 DNA reads as TGTGCCAGCAGTTTGGGCGTCCAGCCCCAGCATTTT. Its protein is CASSLGVQPQHF.

This clone was recorded only once. The V gene is TRBV28, the J gene TRBJ1-2; D perhaps matches TRBD1 (6 bases). The CDR3 has 15 amino acids. The V and J ends lost 6 bases and 4 bases respectively, with 18 bases between them. Germline values: CDR1 MDHEN, CDR2 SYDVKM. CDR3 DNA sequence: TGTGCCAGCAGCCAACCGTGGGGGCTTGGCTATGGCTACACCTTC. This translates into CASSQPWGLGYGYTF.

The chain couples TRBV15 to TRBJ1-6; D not resolved. The CDR3 covers 14 residues. V was shortened by 0 bases and J by 13 bases, with 13 bases between the two germline ends. Germline V gives CDR1 LNHNV, CDR2 YYDKDF (reference sequence). The chain's CDR3 is CATSRDLGRDPLHF. The DNA for the CDR3 is TGTGCCACCAGCAGAGATCTGGGGAGGGATCCCCTCCACTTT.

The chain uses TRBV4-2 and TRBJ1-3; 9 nucleotides align to TRBD1. The length of the CDR3 is 18 residues. The trim removed 4 bases at V and 0 bases at J, leaving 10 bases unmatched. Germline V gene lookup returns CDR1 LGHNA and CDR2 YNFKEQ. The CDR3 region has the DNA TGTGCCAGCAGCCCCGGGACAGGGTTTTTGAGCTCTGGAAACACCATATATTTT. Its translation is CASSPGTGFLSSGNTIYF.

This clone was counted between two and nine times. This chain uses TRBV19 with TRBJ2-2; D remains ambiguous. Trimming took off 8 bases at V and 9 bases at J, with 4 bases between the two ends. The CDR3 runs to 9 residues. CDR1 and CDR2 (germline): LNHDA, SQIVND (reference sequence). As DNA, the CDR3 is TGTGCCAGTCGTTGGGAGCTGTTTTTT. Its protein is CASRWELFF.

The chain employs TRBV30 and TRBJ2-1; D is perhaps TRBD1 or TRBD2 (6 bases each). Germline V gene data show CDR1 as GTSNPN and CDR2 as SVGIG (reference sequence). The CDR3 consists of 12 residues. V shed 2 bases and J shed 9 bases, with 11 bases lying between them. CDR3 region: CAWSKGGLEQFF. CDR3 sequence (DNA): TGTGCCTGGAGTAAGGGGGGCCTTGAGCAGTTCTTC.

The sample holds a few counts of this clone. The DNA for the CDR3 is TGTGCCAGCAGTGGGGACACCGACTATGGCTACACCTTC. Its protein product is CASSGDTDYGYTF. The chain joins TRBV27 to TRBJ1-2; tentative D call: TRBD1 (6 bases). Germline lookup yields CDR1 MNHEY and CDR2 SMNVEV (reference sequence). CDR3 length: 13 amino acids. Deletions cut 5 bases from V and 3 bases from J, with 10 bases between.

The gene calls are TRBV3-1 (or the pseudogene TRBV3-2) and TRBJ2-2; D possibly corresponds to TRBD2 (5 bases). This CDR3 contains 15 residues. Germline V gives CDR1 LGHDT, CDR2 YNNKEL (reference sequence). The V gene lost 1 base and the J gene lost 6 bases, with 12 bases spanning the gap. The CDR3 region is CASSQGRGRSGELFF. As DNA, the CDR3 is TGTGCCAGCAGCCAAGGCCGGGGAAGGTCCGGGGAGCTGTTTTTT.

V gene TRBV30 combines with J gene TRBJ1-3; D perhaps matches TRBD1 (5 bases). This CDR3 region has 15 residues. The ends were cut back, 4 bases at V and 1 base at J, with 14 bases in the middle. The germline CDR1 and CDR2 sequences are GTSNPN and SVGIG (reference sequence). DNA of the CDR3: TGTGCCTGGACACTCAGTGGGGGGTCTGGAAACACCATATATTTT. This sequence encodes CAWTLSGGSGNTIYF.

The chain has TRBV27 and TRBJ1-2; tentatively, D is TRBD1 (5 bases). The germline CDR1 and CDR2 sequences are MNHEY and SMNVEV (reference sequence). The V end was cut by 2 bases, the J end by 2 bases, with 15 bases between. The CDR3 extends over 16 amino acids. This CDR3 reads CASSLTTAGSNYGYTF. In DNA form, the CDR3 reads TGTGCCAGCAGTTTAACGACAGCCGGCAGCAACTATGGCTACACCTTC.

The chain links TRBV5-5 to TRBJ1-1; D remains unclear. The V gene lost 0 bases and the J gene lost 10 bases, with 10 bases spanning the gap. The CDR3 runs 12 residues. CDR1 SGHKS and CDR2 YYEKEE come from the germline V gene (reference sequence). DNA for the CDR3: TGTGCCAGCAGCTTGGAGGGTCTGGTAGCTTTCTTT. Its translation is CASSLEGLVAFF.

This chain connects TRBV28 to TRBJ2-1; D is possibly TRBD2 (6 bases). V was clipped by 6 bases and J by 1 base, with 10 bases between them. The CDR3 is made up of 14 amino acids. Germline loops: CDR1 MDHEN, CDR2 SYDVKM. CDR3 sequence reads: CASSRDSSYNEQFF. CDR3 nucleotides: TGTGCCAGCAGCCGGGACTCTTCCTACAATGAGCAGTTCTTC.

The gene calls are TRBV15 and TRBJ2-3; perhaps TRBD2 as D (5 bases). The CDR3 contains 15 residues. CDR1 and CDR2 (germline): LNHNV, YYDKDF (reference sequence). The V end lost 1 base, the J end lost 2 bases, and 10 bases lay between the germline ends. Here the CDR3 DNA reads TGTGCCACCAGCAGAGTACCGGGGAACACAGATACGCAGTATTTT. As protein: CATSRVPGNTDTQYF. Looking up the rest from reference TRBV15 and TRBJ2-3 gives the full variable domain: DAMVIQNPRYQVTQFGKPVTLSCSQTLNHNVMYWYQQKSSQAPKLLFHYYDKDFNNEADTPDNFQSRRPNTSFCFLDIRSPGLGDTAMYLCATSRVPGNTDTQYFGPGTRLTVL.